These 27 T cell receptor beta chains were all obtained from the same sample, sequenced in a study of blood T cell repertoires in COVID-19. Generated by immunoSEQ multiplex PCR, the TCRdb table keeps only in-frame clones and is missing some. The sample has roughly 280,000 clones; 88% are singletons. Material: peripheral blood. These receptors were obtained from a woman between 25 and 40 years old with COVID-19, enrolled during active disease.

The CDR3 nucleotides are TGTGCCAGCAGTGATGTTGCCCCCACAGGGCTGGCGGAGACCCAGTACTTC. Its protein product is CASSDVAPTGLAETQYF. The gene calls are TRBV2 and TRBJ2-5; perhaps TRBD1 as D (6 bases). The CDR3 loop spans 17 amino acids. CDR1 and CDR2 (germline): SNHLY, FYNNEI. V was clipped by 3 bases and J by 5 bases, with 22 bases between them.

This clone has only one observation. The rearrangement links TRBV28 to TRBJ1-2, with a weak D call TRBD1 (6 bases). CDR1 MDHEN and CDR2 SYDVKM come from the germline V gene. This CDR3 comprises 13 residues. Deletions cut 8 bases from V and 4 bases from J, with 14 bases between. CDR3 nucleotides: TGTGCCAGCGAAGGACAGCTCCTCTATGGCTACACCTTC. Translation: CASEGQLLYGYTF.

The V call is TRBV5-5, the J call TRBJ2-7, with no clear D. The CDR3 consists of 15 residues. Trimming removed 4 bases from V and 3 bases from J, with 17 bases in between. The germline gives CDR1 SGHKS, CDR2 YYEKEE (reference sequence). CDR3 sequence: CASSPRIDSSYEQYF. The CDR3 DNA reads as TGTGCCAGCAGCCCTAGGATCGACTCCAGCTACGAGCAGTACTTC.

This clone was observed a single time. The J gene is TRBJ1-5, the V gene TRBV28, with D possibly matching TRBD1 (5 bases). V was trimmed by 4 bases and J by 3 bases, leaving 13 bases between them. CDR1 and CDR2 from the germline V gene are MDHEN and SYDVKM. The CDR3 loop spans 15 amino acids. The CDR3 DNA follows: TGTGCCAGCAGTTCCCTGGGGGGATCCAATCAGCCCCAGCATTTT. Amino acids: CASSSLGGSNQPQHF.

The V gene is TRBV7-2, the J gene TRBJ2-7; TRBD2 matches at 7 bases. Germline-derived CDR1 and CDR2 are SGHTA and FQGNSA. The ends lost 3 bases at V and 2 bases at J; junction bases unmatched: 4. The CDR3 totals 14 residues. CDR3 sequence: CASSLSGTTYEQYF. The CDR3 region has the DNA TGTGCCAGCAGCTTGTCCGGGACTACCTACGAGCAGTACTTC.

V is TRBV5-4 and J is TRBJ2-7; D possibly corresponds to TRBD2 (6 bases). Deletions cut 1 base from V and 5 bases from J, with 13 bases between. The CDR3 runs 14 residues. Germline lookup yields CDR1 SGHNT and CDR2 YYREEE (reference sequence). CDR3 protein: CASSLNYGGNEQYF. CDR3 in DNA: TGTGCCAGCAGCTTGAACTACGGGGGTAACGAGCAGTACTTC.

J is TRBJ2-7 and V is TRBV7-2; 9 bases match TRBD2. V trimming: 1 base; J trimming: 6 bases; junction bases outside the gene matches: 1. Per the germline V gene, CDR1 is SGHTA and CDR2 is FQGNSA. CDR3 length equals 13 residues. The DNA of the CDR3 is TGTGCCAGCAGCTTAGTACTAGCGGGCGAGCAGTACTTC. Its protein is CASSLVLAGEQYF.

In DNA form, the CDR3 reads TGTGCCAGCAAAGTGTGGCGGGAGGCAACTGGGTTAAACACCGGGGAGCTGTTTTTT. Protein sequence: CASKVWREATGLNTGELFF. The rearrangement joins TRBV7-9 to TRBJ2-2; 8 positions match TRBD2. Per germline, CDR1 SEHNR and CDR2 FQNEAQ (reference sequence). This CDR3 has 19 amino acids. The junction had 18 bases not matched to a gene; V was cut back by 7 bases and J by 2 bases.

CDR3 sequence: CASSFPRASGSYEQYF. The CDR3 DNA follows: TGTGCCAGCAGTTTCCCCAGAGCTAGCGGGAGCTACGAGCAGTACTTC. This chain connects TRBV28 to TRBJ2-7; 10 bases are a match to TRBD2. This CDR3 has 16 amino acids. V shed 3 bases, J shed 3 bases, and the junction held 8 bases outside the gene matches. Germline CDR1 MDHEN, CDR2 SYDVKM.

V and J are TRBV28 and TRBJ1-1; D gene unclear. In germline, CDR1 is MDHEN, CDR2 SYDVKM. V dropped 0 bases and J dropped 5 bases, with 13 bases sitting between them. This CDR3 is built from 15 residues. The CDR3 loop is CASSLWAAMRTEAFF. Written as DNA, the CDR3 is TGTGCCAGCAGTTTATGGGCGGCGATGCGAACTGAAGCTTTCTTT.

V is TRBV5-1 and J is TRBJ1-5, with D possibly matching TRBD1 (5 bases). Germline V gene lookup returns CDR1 SGHRS and CDR2 YFSETQ. V shed 4 bases and J shed 6 bases, with 11 bases lying between them. The CDR3 has 13 amino acids. CDR3 DNA: TGCGCCAGCAGCCCGTCAACAGGTCAGCCCCAGCATTTT. Amino acids: CASSPSTGQPQHF. Based on the CDR3 plus reference TRBV5-1 and TRBJ1-5, the full variable domain is KAGVTQTPRYLIKTRGQQVTLSCSPISGHRSVSWYQQTPGQGLQFLFEYFSETQRNKGNFPGRFSGRQFSNSRSEMNVSTLELGDSALYLCASSPSTGQPQHFGDGTRLSIL.

The table lists this clone with a count of one. The rearrangement joins TRBV19 to TRBJ1-1; 7 bases map to TRBD1. Trimming removed 7 bases from V and 6 bases from J; junction bases left unmatched: 8. CDR3 length: 13 amino acids. The germline CDR1 and CDR2 sequences are LNHDA and SQIVND (reference sequence). CDR3 in amino acids: CASTPDRAAEAFF. Here the CDR3 DNA reads TGTGCCAGTACCCCCGACAGGGCGGCTGAAGCTTTCTTT.

The rearrangement joins TRBV30 to TRBJ1-1; 7 bases are a match to TRBD1. The J segment lost 1 base and the V segment lost 3 bases, leaving 8 bases of the junction unmatched. CDR3 length: 15 residues. The germline gives CDR1 GTSNPN, CDR2 SVGIG (reference sequence). The chain's CDR3 is CAWSGDSQGNTEAFF. DNA for the CDR3: TGTGCCTGGAGCGGGGACAGTCAGGGGAACACTGAAGCTTTCTTT.

The chain links TRBV11-2 to TRBJ2-3, with a weak D call TRBD2 (5 bases). Germline lookup yields CDR1 SGHAT and CDR2 FQNNGV. The V and J ends lost 5 bases and 2 bases respectively, with 17 bases between them. The CDR3 extends over 16 amino acids. The CDR3 region has the DNA TGTGCCAGCAGCGCCACCGGGATTCATTTCACAGATACGCAGTATTTT. This codes for CASSATGIHFTDTQYF.

This rearrangement joins TRBV19 to TRBJ2-1, with 11 bases lining up with TRBD2. This CDR3 has 14 amino acids. The V and J ends lost 8 bases and 7 bases, in that order; junction bases with no gene match: 7. From germline, CDR1 is LNHDA and CDR2 SQIVND (reference sequence). This CDR3 is CASRSGLAANEQFF. CDR3 coding DNA: TGTGCCAGTCGCTCGGGACTAGCGGCTAATGAGCAGTTCTTC.

This clone was seen only a few times. The rearrangement links TRBV19 to TRBJ1-2, with D possibly TRBD1 on 6 matching bases. The CDR3 sequence is 16 residues long. CDR1 is LNHDA, CDR2 SQIVND, per germline (reference sequence). The V and J ends lost 5 bases and 1 base respectively, with 17 bases between them. The CDR3 DNA is TGTGCCAGTAGTGTTCAGGGGAATCGGATTAACTATGGCTACACCTTC. Translated, it gives CASSVQGNRINYGYTF.

This clone was counted a few times. The rearrangement links TRBV7-6 to TRBJ1-1; possibly TRBD1 for D (5 bases). Trimming cost V 3 bases and J 0 bases, with 11 bases left between them. The germline V gene has CDR1 SGHVS and CDR2 FNYEAQ. The CDR3 extends over 15 amino acids. This CDR3 is CASSLDTGMNTEAFF. In nucleotides, the CDR3 is TGTGCCAGCAGCTTGGACACCGGTATGAACACTGAAGCTTTCTTT.

This clone was recorded once. The V gene is TRBV20-1, the J gene TRBJ2-7, with TRBD1 identical over 11 bases. The CDR3 sequence is 15 residues long. CDR1 is DFQATT and CDR2 is SNEGSKA in the germline V gene (reference sequence). Trimming cost V 3 bases and J 0 bases; bases outside gene matches: 4. CDR3 DNA: TGCAGTGCTAGTCGGACAGGGGGCGGCTCCTACGAGCAGTACTTC. This translates into CSASRTGGGSYEQYF.

This clone was observed a single time. J is TRBJ1-1 and V is TRBV29-1, with TRBD1 matching over 7 bases. The CDR3 is 10 residues long. V was clipped by 7 bases and J by 4 bases; unmatched bases: 0. The germline V gene encodes CDR1 SQVTM and CDR2 ANQGSEA. The CDR3: CSAGGTEAFF. The CDR3, as DNA: TGCAGCGCAGGGGGCACTGAAGCTTTCTTT.

The V call is TRBV4-3, the J call TRBJ1-5; D gene uncertain. Between the trimmed V and J ends, which lost 0 bases and 2 bases, there was a span of 8 bases. This CDR3 has 15 amino acids. Germline V gene data show CDR1 as LGHNA and CDR2 as YSLEER. The DNA of the CDR3 is TGCGCCAGCAGCCAAGACCCCCGGGGCAATCAGCCCCAGCATTTT. This gives the protein CASSQDPRGNQPQHF.

J is TRBJ2-5 and V is TRBV29-1, with a possible D match to TRBD2 (6 bases). V dropped 1 base and J dropped 5 bases, with 11 bases sitting between them. Germline values: CDR1 SQVTM, CDR2 ANQGSEA. The CDR3 is made up of 13 amino acids. CDR3 amino acids: CSVEAGVEETQYF. CDR3 coding DNA: TGCAGCGTTGAAGCGGGAGTCGAGGAGACCCAGTACTTC. Drawing the rest from reference TRBV29-1 and TRBJ2-5, the complete variable domain is SAVISQKPSRDICQRGTSLTIQCQVDSQVTMMFWYRQQPGQSLTLIATANQGSEATYESGFVIDKFPISRPNLTFSTLTVSNMSPEDSSIYLCSVEAGVEETQYFGPGTRLLVL.

This clone has a single count. The V call is TRBV28, the J call TRBJ2-6; TRBD1 might be the D (6 bases). Per the germline V gene, CDR1 is MDHEN and CDR2 is SYDVKM. V lost 7 bases and J lost 3, with 16 bases in between. The CDR3 spans 16 residues. DNA of the CDR3: TGTGCCAGCAACCTAGGGGGTTCTTTTGGGGCCAACGTCCTGACTTTC. Protein product: CASNLGGSFGANVLTF.

This sequence joins TRBV30 and TRBJ1-6; D gene uncertain. The germline V and J ends were trimmed by 0 bases and 5 bases, with 8 bases remaining between them. The CDR3 totals 14 residues. Germline V CDR1 and CDR2: GTSNPN, SVGIG (reference sequence). As DNA, the CDR3 is TGTGCCTGGAGTGTACTAGTGAATAATTCACCCCTCCACTTT. Translation gives CAWSVLVNNSPLHF.

The V call is TRBV10-3, the J call TRBJ2-5; 9 positions match TRBD2. Germline V gene lookup returns CDR1 ENHRY and CDR2 SYGVKD. V trimming: 6 bases; J trimming: 6 bases; junction bases outside the gene matches: 5. The CDR3 length is 13 residues. CDR3 sequence: CAIRPLAGQTQYF. In nucleotides, the CDR3 is TGTGCCATCAGGCCCCTAGCGGGACAGACCCAGTACTTC.

The rearrangement joins TRBV10-3 to TRBJ1-3; 9 bases align to TRBD1. The CDR3 has 15 residues. From germline, CDR1 is ENHRY and CDR2 SYGVKD. With 5 bases clipped from V and 3 bases from J, the junction kept 5 bases outside the gene matches. The CDR3 is CAISLGQGGGNTIYF. CDR3 in DNA: TGTGCCATCAGTCTGGGACAGGGTGGTGGAAACACCATATATTTT.

The genes are TRBV9 and TRBJ1-2; 7 nucleotides line up with TRBD1. Looked up from germline, CDR1 is SGDLS and CDR2 is YYNGEE. The CDR3 consists of 15 residues. V gave up 3 bases and J gave up 0 bases; unmatched junction bases: 5. The CDR3 DNA reads as TGTGCCAGCAGCGCGACAGGGTTTTCTAACTATGGCTACACCTTC. It translates to CASSATGFSNYGYTF. The full variable domain, with the rest looked up from reference TRBV9 and TRBJ1-2, is DSGVTQTPKHLITATGQRVTLRCSPRSGDLSVYWYQQSLDQGLQFLIQYYNGEERAKGNILERFSAQQFPDLHSELNLSSLELGDSALYFCASSATGFSNYGYTFGSGTRLTVV.

To note about this clone: Other DNA sequences in this specimen translate into the identical CDR3. This sequence joins TRBV9 and TRBJ2-2; tentatively, D is TRBD1 (5 bases). The CDR3 contains 13 residues. V was pared by 3 bases and J by 6 bases, with 9 bases between. Per germline, CDR1 SGDLS and CDR2 YYNGEE. The CDR3, as DNA: TGTGCCAGCAGCGCGCAGGGTTCCGGGGAGCTGTTTTTT. This codes for CASSAQGSGELFF.